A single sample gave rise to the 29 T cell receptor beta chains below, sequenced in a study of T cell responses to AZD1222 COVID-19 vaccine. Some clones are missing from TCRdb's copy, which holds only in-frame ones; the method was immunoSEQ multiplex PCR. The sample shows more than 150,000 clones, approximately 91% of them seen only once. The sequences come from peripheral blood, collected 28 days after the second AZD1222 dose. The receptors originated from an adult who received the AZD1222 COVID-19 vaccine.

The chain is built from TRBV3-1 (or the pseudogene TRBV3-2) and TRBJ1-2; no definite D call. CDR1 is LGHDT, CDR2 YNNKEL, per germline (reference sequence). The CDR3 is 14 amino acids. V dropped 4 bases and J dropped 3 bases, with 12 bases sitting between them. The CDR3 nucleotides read TGTGCCAGCAGCCGTCGGAGGGAGTACTATGGCTACACCTTC. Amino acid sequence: CASSRRREYYGYTF.

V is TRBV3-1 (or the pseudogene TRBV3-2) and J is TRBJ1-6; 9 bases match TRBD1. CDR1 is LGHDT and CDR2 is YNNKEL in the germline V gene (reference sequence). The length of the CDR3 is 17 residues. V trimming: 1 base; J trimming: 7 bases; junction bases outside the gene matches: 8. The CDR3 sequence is CASSQVAGTGRNSPLHF. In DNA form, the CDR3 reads TGTGCCAGCAGCCAAGTGGCCGGGACAGGGAGGAATTCACCCCTCCACTTT.

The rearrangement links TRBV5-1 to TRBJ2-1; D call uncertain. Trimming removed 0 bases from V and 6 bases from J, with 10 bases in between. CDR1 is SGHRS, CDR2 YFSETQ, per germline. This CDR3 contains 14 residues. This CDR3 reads CASSLGPGSNEQFF. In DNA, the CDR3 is TGCGCCAGCAGCTTGGGCCCCGGGTCCAATGAGCAGTTCTTC.

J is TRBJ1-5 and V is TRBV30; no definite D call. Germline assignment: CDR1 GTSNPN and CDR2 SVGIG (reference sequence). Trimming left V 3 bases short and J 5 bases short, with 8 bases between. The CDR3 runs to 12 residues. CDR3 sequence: CAWRGEDQPQHF. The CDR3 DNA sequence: TGTGCCTGGAGGGGCGAAGATCAGCCCCAGCATTTT.

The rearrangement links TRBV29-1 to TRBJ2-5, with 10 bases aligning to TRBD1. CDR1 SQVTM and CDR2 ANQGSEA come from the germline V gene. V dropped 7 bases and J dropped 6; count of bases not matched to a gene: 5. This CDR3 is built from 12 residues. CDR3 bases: TGCAGCGACCGGGACAGGGGACAGACCCAGTACTTC. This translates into CSDRDRGQTQYF. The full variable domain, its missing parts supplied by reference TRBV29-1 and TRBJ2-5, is SAVISQKPSRDICQRGTSLTIQCQVDSQVTMMFWYRQQPGQSLTLIATANQGSEATYESGFVIDKFPISRPNLTFSTLTVSNMSPEDSSIYLCSDRDRGQTQYFGPGTRLLVL.

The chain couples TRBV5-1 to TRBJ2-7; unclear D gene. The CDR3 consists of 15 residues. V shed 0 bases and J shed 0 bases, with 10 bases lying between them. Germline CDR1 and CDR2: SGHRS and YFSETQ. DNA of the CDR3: TGCGCCAGCAGCTTGGGGACGGTGAGCTCCTACGAGCAGTACTTC. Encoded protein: CASSLGTVSSYEQYF.

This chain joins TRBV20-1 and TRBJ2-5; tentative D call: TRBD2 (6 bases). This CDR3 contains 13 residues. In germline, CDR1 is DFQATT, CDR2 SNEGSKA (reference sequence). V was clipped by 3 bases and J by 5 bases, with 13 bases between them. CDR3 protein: CSASLGGRETQYF. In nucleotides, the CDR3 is TGCAGTGCTAGTCTAGGAGGGAGGGAGACCCAGTACTTC.

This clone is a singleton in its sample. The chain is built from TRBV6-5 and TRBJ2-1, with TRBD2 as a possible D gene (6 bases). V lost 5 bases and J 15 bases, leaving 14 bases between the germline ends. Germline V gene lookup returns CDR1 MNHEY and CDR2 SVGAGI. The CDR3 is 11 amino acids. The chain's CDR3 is CASSRGGRAFF. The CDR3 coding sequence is TGTGCCAGCAGTCGGGGAGGTCGGGCGTTCTTC.

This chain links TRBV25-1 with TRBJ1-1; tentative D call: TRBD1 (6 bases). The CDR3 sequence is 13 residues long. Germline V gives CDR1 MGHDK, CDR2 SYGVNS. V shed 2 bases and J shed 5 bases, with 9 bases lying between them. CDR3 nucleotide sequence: TGTGCCAGCAGTGAACAGAGGGGGACTGAAGCTTTCTTT. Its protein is CASSEQRGTEAFF.

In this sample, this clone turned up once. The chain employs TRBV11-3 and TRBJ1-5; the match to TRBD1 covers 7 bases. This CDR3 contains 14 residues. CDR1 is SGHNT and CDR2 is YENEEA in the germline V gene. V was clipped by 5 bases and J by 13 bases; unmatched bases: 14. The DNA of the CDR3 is TGTGCCAGCAGCGTGGGACAGAGAACCCCTGTACAGCATTTT. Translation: CASSVGQRTPVQHF.

The CDR3 loop reads CASSAPGRPYEQYF. CDR3 nucleotide sequence: TGTGCCAGCAGCGCCCCCGGGAGACCCTACGAGCAGTACTTC. This chain uses TRBV11-2 with TRBJ2-7; possible D gene TRBD2, 6 bases. Deletions cut 5 bases from V and 2 bases from J, with 13 bases between. CDR1 SGHAT and CDR2 FQNNGV come from the germline V gene. The CDR3 length is 14 residues.

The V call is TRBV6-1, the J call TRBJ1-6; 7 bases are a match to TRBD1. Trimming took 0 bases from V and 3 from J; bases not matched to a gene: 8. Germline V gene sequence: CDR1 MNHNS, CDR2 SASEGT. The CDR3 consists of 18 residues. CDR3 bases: TGTGCCAGCAGTGAAGCGCTTCTGGGACAGAACTATAATTCACCCCTCCACTTT. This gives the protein CASSEALLGQNYNSPLHF.

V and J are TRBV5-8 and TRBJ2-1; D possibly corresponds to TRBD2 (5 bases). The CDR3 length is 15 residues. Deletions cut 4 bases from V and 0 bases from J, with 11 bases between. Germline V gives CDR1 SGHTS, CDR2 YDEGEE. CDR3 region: CASSRRGSSYNEQFF. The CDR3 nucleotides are TGTGCCAGCAGCCGCCGGGGAAGCTCCTACAATGAGCAGTTCTTC.

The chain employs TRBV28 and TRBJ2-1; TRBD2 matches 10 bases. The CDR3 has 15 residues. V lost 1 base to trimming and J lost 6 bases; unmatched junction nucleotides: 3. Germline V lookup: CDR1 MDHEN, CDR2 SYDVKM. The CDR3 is CASSLFQREGNEQFF. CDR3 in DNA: TGTGCCAGCAGTTTATTCCAGCGGGAGGGCAATGAGCAGTTCTTC.

The CDR3 DNA reads TGTGCCAGCAGTTCGTCCCGGGACAGGAATAATTCACCCCTCCACTTT. Translating it yields CASSSSRDRNNSPLHF. The V gene is TRBV6-5, the J gene TRBJ1-6; TRBD1 aligns across 8 bases. Trimming cost V 4 bases and J 5 bases; bases outside gene matches: 7. Germline-derived CDR1 and CDR2 are MNHEY and SVGAGI. This CDR3 is 16 amino acids long.

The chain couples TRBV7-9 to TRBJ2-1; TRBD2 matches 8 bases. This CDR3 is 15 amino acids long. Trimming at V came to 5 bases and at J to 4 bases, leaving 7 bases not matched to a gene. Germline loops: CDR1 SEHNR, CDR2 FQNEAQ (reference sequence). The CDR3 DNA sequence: TGTGCCAGCAGCCACGCGGGGGGCCCATACAATGAGCAGTTCTTC. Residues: CASSHAGGPYNEQFF.

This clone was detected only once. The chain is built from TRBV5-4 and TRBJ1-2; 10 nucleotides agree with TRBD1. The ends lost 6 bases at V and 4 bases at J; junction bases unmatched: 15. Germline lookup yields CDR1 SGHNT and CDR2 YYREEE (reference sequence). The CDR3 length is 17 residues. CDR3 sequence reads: CASTPRDRGSAGYGYTF. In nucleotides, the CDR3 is TGTGCCAGCACCCCCAGGGACAGGGGATCGGCAGGCTATGGCTACACCTTC.

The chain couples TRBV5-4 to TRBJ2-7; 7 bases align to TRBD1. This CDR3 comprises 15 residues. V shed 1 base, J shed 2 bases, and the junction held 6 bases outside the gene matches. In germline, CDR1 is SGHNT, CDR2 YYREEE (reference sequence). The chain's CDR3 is CASSLSSGQTYEQYF. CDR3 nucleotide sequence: TGTGCCAGCAGCTTGTCCTCGGGACAGACCTACGAGCAGTACTTC.

CDR3 residues: CASSHVTGNSPLHF. CDR3 nucleotides: TGTGCCAGCAGCCACGTAACAGGGAATTCACCCCTCCACTTT. This chain joins TRBV3-1 (or the pseudogene TRBV3-2) and TRBJ1-6, with a tentative D call TRBD1 (6 bases). The CDR3 consists of 14 residues. CDR1 LGHDT and CDR2 YNNKEL come from the germline V gene (reference sequence). Trimming took 3 bases from V and 7 from J, leaving 10 bases between them.

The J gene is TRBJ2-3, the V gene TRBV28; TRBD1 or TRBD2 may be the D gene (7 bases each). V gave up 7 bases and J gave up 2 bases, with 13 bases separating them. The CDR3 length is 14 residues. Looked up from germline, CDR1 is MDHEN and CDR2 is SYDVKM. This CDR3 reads CASNRGGNTDTQYF. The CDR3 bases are TGTGCCAGCAACAGGGGAGGGAACACAGATACGCAGTATTTT.

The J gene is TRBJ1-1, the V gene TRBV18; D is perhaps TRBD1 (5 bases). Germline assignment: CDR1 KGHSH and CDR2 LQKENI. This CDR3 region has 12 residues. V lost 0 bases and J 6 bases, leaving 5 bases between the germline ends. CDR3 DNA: TGTGCCAGCTCACCACCGGGGCCTGAAGCTTTCTTT. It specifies CASSPPGPEAFF.

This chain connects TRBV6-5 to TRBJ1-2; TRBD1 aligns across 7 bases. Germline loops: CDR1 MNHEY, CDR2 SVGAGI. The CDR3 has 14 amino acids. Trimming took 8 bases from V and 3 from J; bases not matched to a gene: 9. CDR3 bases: TGTGCCAGCGTCCTGACAGGGAACCACTATGGCTACACCTTC. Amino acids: CASVLTGNHYGYTF.

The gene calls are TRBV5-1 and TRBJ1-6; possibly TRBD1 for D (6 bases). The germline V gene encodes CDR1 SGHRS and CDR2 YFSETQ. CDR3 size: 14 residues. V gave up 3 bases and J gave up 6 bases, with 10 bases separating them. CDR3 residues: CASSSGGLNSPLHF. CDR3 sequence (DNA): TGCGCCAGCAGCTCGGGGGGCCTTAATTCACCCCTCCACTTT. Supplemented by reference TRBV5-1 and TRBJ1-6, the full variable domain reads KAGVTQTPRYLIKTRGQQVTLSCSPISGHRSVSWYQQTPGQGLQFLFEYFSETQRNKGNFPGRFSGRQFSNSRSEMNVSTLELGDSALYLCASSSGGLNSPLHFGNGTRLTVT.

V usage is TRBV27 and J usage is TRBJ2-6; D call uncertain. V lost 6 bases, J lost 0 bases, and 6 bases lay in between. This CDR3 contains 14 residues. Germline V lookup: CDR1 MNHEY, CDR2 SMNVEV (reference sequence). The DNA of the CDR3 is TGTGCCAGCAGGCCCAGCTCTGGGGCCAACGTCCTGACTTTC. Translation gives CASRPSSGANVLTF.

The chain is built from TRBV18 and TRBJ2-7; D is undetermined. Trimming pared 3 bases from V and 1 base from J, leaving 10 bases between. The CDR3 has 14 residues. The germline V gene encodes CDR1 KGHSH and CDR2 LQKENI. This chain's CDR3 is CASSPGGASYEQYF. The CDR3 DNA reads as TGTGCCAGCTCACCGGGCGGCGCTTCCTACGAGCAGTACTTC.

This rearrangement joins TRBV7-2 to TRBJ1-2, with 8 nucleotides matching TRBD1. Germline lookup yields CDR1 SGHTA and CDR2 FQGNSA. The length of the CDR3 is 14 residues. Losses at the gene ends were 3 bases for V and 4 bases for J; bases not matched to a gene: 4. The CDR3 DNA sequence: TGTGCCAGCAGCTTTCAGGGGGCCGGCTATGGCTACACCTTC. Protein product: CASSFQGAGYGYTF. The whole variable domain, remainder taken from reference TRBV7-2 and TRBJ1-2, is GAGVSQSPSNKVTEKGKDVELRCDPISGHTALYWYRQSLGQGLEFLIYFQGNSAPDKSGLPSDRFSAERTGGSVSTLTIQRTQQEDSAVYLCASSFQGAGYGYTFGSGTRLTVV.

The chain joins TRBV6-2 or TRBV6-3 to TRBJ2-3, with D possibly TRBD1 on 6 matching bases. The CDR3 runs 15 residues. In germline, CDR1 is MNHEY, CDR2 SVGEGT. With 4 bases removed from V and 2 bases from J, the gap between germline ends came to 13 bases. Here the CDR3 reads CASSFATGPTDTQYF. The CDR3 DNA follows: TGTGCCAGCAGTTTTGCGACAGGCCCCACAGATACGCAGTATTTT.

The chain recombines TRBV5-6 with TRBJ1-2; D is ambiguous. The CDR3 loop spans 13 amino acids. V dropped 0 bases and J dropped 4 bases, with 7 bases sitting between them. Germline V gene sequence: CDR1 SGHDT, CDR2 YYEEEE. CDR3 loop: CASSLDIVYGYTF. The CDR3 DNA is TGTGCCAGCAGCTTGGATATCGTCTATGGCTACACCTTC.

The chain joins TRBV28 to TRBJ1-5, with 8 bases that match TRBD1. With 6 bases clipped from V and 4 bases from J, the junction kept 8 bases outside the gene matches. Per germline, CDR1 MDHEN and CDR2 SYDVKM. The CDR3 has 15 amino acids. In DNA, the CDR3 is TGTGCCAGCAGAAAGCAAGGACAGGGTAATCAGCCCCAGCATTTT. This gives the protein CASRKQGQGNQPQHF. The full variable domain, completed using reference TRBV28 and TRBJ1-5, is DVKVTQSSRYLVKRTGEKVFLECVQDMDHENMFWYRQDPGLGLRLIYFSYDVKMKEKGDIPEGYSVSREKKERFSLILESASTNQTSMYLCASRKQGQGNQPQHFGDGTRLSIL.